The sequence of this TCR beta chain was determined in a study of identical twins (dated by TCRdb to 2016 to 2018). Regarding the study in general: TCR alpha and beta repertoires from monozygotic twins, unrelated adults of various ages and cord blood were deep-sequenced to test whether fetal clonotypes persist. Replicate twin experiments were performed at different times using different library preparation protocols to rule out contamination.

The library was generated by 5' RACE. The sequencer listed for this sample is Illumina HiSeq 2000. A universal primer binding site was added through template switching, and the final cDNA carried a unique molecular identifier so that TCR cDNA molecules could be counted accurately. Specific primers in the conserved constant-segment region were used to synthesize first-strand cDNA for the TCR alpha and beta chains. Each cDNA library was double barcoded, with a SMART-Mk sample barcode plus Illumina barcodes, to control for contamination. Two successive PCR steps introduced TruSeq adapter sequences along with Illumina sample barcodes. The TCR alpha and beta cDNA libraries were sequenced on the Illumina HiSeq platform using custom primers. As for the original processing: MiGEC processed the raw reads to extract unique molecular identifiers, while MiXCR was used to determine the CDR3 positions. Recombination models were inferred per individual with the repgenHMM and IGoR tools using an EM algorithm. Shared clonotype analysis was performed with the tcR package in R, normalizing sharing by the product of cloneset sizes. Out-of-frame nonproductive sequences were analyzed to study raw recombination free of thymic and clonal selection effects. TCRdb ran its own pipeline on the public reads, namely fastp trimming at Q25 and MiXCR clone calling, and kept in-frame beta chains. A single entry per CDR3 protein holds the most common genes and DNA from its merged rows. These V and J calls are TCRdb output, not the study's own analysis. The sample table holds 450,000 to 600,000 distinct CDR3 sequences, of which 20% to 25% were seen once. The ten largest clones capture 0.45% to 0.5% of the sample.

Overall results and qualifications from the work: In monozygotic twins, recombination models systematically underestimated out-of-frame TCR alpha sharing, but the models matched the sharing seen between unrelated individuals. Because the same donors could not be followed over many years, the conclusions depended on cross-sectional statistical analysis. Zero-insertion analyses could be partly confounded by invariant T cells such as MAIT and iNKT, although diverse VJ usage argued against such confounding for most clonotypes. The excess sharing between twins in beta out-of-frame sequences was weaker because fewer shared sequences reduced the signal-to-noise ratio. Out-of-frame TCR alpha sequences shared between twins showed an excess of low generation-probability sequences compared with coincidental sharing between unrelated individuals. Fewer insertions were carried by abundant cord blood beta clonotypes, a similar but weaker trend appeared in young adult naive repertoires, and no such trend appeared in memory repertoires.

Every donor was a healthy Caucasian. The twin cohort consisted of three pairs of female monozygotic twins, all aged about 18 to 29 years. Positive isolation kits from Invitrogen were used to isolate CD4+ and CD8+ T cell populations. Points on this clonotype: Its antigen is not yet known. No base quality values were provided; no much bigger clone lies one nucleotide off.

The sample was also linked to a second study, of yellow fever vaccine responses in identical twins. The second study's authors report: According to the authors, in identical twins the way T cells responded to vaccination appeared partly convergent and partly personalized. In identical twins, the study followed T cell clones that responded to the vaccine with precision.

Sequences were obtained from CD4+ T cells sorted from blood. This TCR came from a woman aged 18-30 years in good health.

This receptor has the CDR3 CASGPRNTGELFF. In nucleotides, the sequence is TGTGCCAGCGGCCCTAGGAACACCGGGGAGCTGTTTTTT. This receptor chain uses TRBV5-4 and TRBJ2-2, with the D segment identity uncertain. The CDR3 holds 13 amino acids from the cysteine to the phenylalanine. Of the read, only the CDR3 DNA is kept; its 39 bases are in frame from base 1. The junction shows trimming of 7 bases on V and 1 base on J, plus 8 bases between the germline ends. The germline V gene (reference sequence) specifies SGHNT as CDR1 and YYREEE as CDR2.